These 15 T cell receptor beta chains were all obtained from the same sample, sequenced in a study of blood T cell repertoires in COVID-19. Assay: immunoSEQ multiplex PCR; the TCRdb copy retains only in-frame clones and omits some. The data hold around 400,000 clones, with approximately 87% observed a single time. The sequencing input was peripheral blood. These receptors were obtained from a woman aged 55-69 years with COVID-19, enrolled during active disease.

This clone was found a few times. The rearrangement uses TRBV19 and TRBJ1-1; D is undetermined. The CDR3 runs 12 residues. V was clipped by 3 bases and J by 1 base, with 3 bases between them. The germline V gene has CDR1 LNHDA and CDR2 SQIVND (reference sequence). The DNA of the CDR3 is TGTGCCAGTAGTATGAGGAACACTGAAGCTTTCTTT. Its translation: CASSMRNTEAFF. The entire variable domain, with the rest obtained from reference TRBV19 and TRBJ1-1, is as follows: DGGITQSPKYLFRKEGQNVTLSCEQNLNHDAMYWYRQDPGQGLRLIYYSQIVNDFQKGDIAEGYSVSREKKESFPLTVTSAQKNPTAFYLCASSMRNTEAFFGQGTRLTVV.

The chain employs TRBV3-1 (or the pseudogene TRBV3-2) and TRBJ2-5; TRBD1 matches at 7 bases. The CDR3 length is 15 residues. Germline-derived CDR1 and CDR2 are LGHDT and YNNKEL (reference sequence). Trimming removed 4 bases from V and 5 bases from J; junction bases left unmatched: 10. The CDR3 spells CASSRPQGRKETQYF. CDR3 DNA: TGTGCCAGCAGCCGACCACAGGGGCGGAAGGAGACCCAGTACTTC.

Here the CDR3 reads CASSLLSYEQYF. DNA for the CDR3: TGTGCCAGCAGTTTACTCTCCTACGAGCAGTACTTC. The chain has TRBV12-3 or TRBV12-4 and TRBJ2-7; D is unclear. V lost 2 bases and J lost 0, with 2 bases in between. CDR3 length: 12 amino acids.

V usage is TRBV10-3 and J usage is TRBJ2-1; 14 positions match TRBD2. This CDR3 has 13 residues. The junction had 7 bases not matched to a gene; V was cut back by 11 bases and J by 10 bases. Per germline, CDR1 ENHRY and CDR2 SYGVKD. CDR3 DNA: TGTGCCGTCTCGGGACTAGCGGGGGAGGAGCAGTTCTTC. It codes for CAVSGLAGEEQFF.

This chain uses TRBV4-2 with TRBJ1-1, with 8 nucleotides matching TRBD1. CDR1 is LGHNA, CDR2 YNFKEQ, per germline. This CDR3 has 15 amino acids. The trim removed 4 bases at V and 1 base at J, leaving 5 bases unmatched. This CDR3 is CASSPRTGRNTEAFF. In nucleotides, the CDR3 is TGTGCCAGCAGCCCCCGGACAGGGCGGAACACTGAAGCTTTCTTT.

The chain combines TRBV19 with TRBJ1-3; tentatively, D is TRBD1 (6 bases). The CDR3 consists of 13 residues. CDR1 and CDR2 (germline): LNHDA, SQIVND (reference sequence). Trimming took off 7 bases at V and 2 bases at J, with 9 bases between the two ends. CDR3 sequence: CASIRDTGNTIYF. CDR3 DNA: TGTGCCAGTATTCGGGACACTGGAAACACCATATATTTT.

The rearrangement links TRBV5-1 to TRBJ2-5; unclear D gene. Per the germline V gene, CDR1 is SGHRS and CDR2 is YFSETQ. The CDR3 is 13 residues long. The ends were cut back, 1 base at V and 4 bases at J, with 8 bases in the middle. The CDR3 sequence: CASSLLGAETQYF. CDR3 nucleotide sequence: TGCGCCAGCAGCTTGCTAGGAGCAGAGACCCAGTACTTC.

This CDR3 is CARTFRPGQGRETQYF. CDR3 sequence (DNA): TGTGCCAGGACCTTCCGACCGGGACAGGGTCGTGAGACCCAGTACTTC. The J gene is TRBJ2-5, the V gene TRBV2; 9 nucleotides match TRBD1. Germline CDR1 and CDR2: SNHLY and FYNNEI. V dropped 9 bases and J dropped 5; count of bases not matched to a gene: 16. CDR3 size: 16 residues.

V usage is TRBV14 and J usage is TRBJ1-4; D may be TRBD1 (6 bases). Germline assignment: CDR1 SGHDN and CDR2 FVKESK. This CDR3 is built from 16 residues. The V end was cut by 4 bases, the J end by 0 bases, with 12 bases between. CDR3 nucleotides: TGTGCCAGCAGCCCGAGAACAGGGACAACTAATGAAAAACTGTTTTTT. Translating it yields CASSPRTGTTNEKLFF.

The chain combines TRBV9 with TRBJ2-2, with TRBD1 identical over 8 bases. The ends lost 2 bases at V and 5 bases at J; junction bases unmatched: 2. Germline V gene lookup returns CDR1 SGDLS and CDR2 YYNGEE. The CDR3 covers 14 residues. The CDR3 reads CASSVRQGTGELFF. The DNA for the CDR3 is TGTGCCAGCAGCGTCCGACAGGGGACCGGGGAGCTGTTTTTT. Using reference TRBV9 and TRBJ2-2 for the parts outside the CDR3, the full variable domain is DSGVTQTPKHLITATGQRVTLRCSPRSGDLSVYWYQQSLDQGLQFLIQYYNGEERAKGNILERFSAQQFPDLHSELNLSSLELGDSALYFCASSVRQGTGELFFGEGSRLTVL.

The table lists this clone with a count of one. The V gene is TRBV2, the J gene TRBJ2-1; D is unresolved. The V end was cut by 6 bases, the J end by 3 bases, with 12 bases between. The CDR3 runs to 14 residues. The V gene's germline CDR1 is SNHLY and CDR2 FYNNEI. The chain's CDR3 is CASRKFDNYNEQFF. In DNA form, the CDR3 reads TGTGCCAGCAGGAAATTTGACAACTACAATGAGCAGTTCTTC.

The chain recombines TRBV19 with TRBJ1-5; TRBD1 matches at 11 bases. V was pared by 6 bases and J by 1 base, with 11 bases of the junction left unmatched. CDR1 and CDR2 from the germline V gene are LNHDA and SQIVND (reference sequence). The CDR3 has 18 residues. This chain's CDR3 is CASSTYGTGGVSNQPQHF. CDR3 in DNA: TGTGCCAGTAGCACCTACGGGACAGGGGGAGTGAGCAATCAGCCCCAGCATTTT.

V is TRBV30 and J is TRBJ1-6; 8 nucleotides agree with TRBD1. Germline lookup yields CDR1 GTSNPN and CDR2 SVGIG (reference sequence). Trimming removed 5 bases from V and 11 bases from J; junction bases left unmatched: 8. This CDR3 comprises 13 residues. CDR3 amino acids: CAWLGQAKAPLHF. DNA for the CDR3: TGTGCCTGGTTGGGACAGGCGAAGGCACCCCTCCACTTT.

The V and J genes are TRBV18 and TRBJ2-7; D might be TRBD1 (6 bases). The germline gives CDR1 KGHSH, CDR2 LQKENI. This CDR3 spans 15 amino acids. The V gene lost 0 bases and the J gene lost 6 bases, with 15 bases spanning the gap. The CDR3 sequence: CASSPPFTGRGEQYF. The CDR3 DNA sequence: TGTGCCAGCTCACCACCGTTCACAGGGCGCGGCGAGCAGTACTTC.

This clone was recorded only once. CDR3 DNA sequence: TGTGCCAGCAGTTTACCCGGGACTAACAATGAGCAGTTCTTC. Translation: CASSLPGTNNEQFF. This rearrangement joins TRBV6-5 to TRBJ2-1; 7 bases map to TRBD2. This CDR3 has 14 amino acids. V shed 4 bases and J 5 bases; nucleotides not matched to a gene: 5. Germline CDR1 MNHEY, CDR2 SVGAGI.